The 13 T cell receptor beta chains below all came from one sample that was sequenced in a study of CD8 T cells in Susac syndrome. Random-hexamer reverse transcription was applied to about 0.45 to 1 ug RNA. TCRdb re-called the immunoSEQ multiplex PCR reads with MiXCR, one entry per CDR3 protein. The sample yields 180,000 or so distinct CDR3 sequences, approximately 96% seen once. The material sequenced was CD4+ T cells from PBMCs. These receptors were taken from a human donor with multiple sclerosis.

The chain has TRBV7-3 and TRBJ1-1, with D maybe TRBD1 (5 bases). The V and J ends lost 6 bases and 1 base respectively, with 9 bases between them. The germline CDR1 and CDR2 sequences are SGHTA and FQGTGA. This CDR3 is 13 amino acids long. The CDR3 nucleotides are TGTGCCAGCAGTGATACAGGGAACACTGAAGCTTTCTTT. This codes for CASSDTGNTEAFF.

This clonotype was seen only once. V usage is TRBV3-1 and J usage is TRBJ1-2; 7 positions agree with TRBD1. Germline V gene data show CDR1 as LGHDT and CDR2 as YNNKEL (reference sequence). CDR3 length: 14 amino acids. J lost 6 bases, V lost 1 base, and 5 bases had no gene match. The CDR3 region has the DNA TGTGCCAGCAGCCAAGTACCCAGGGGGGATGGCTACACCTTC. It codes for CASSQVPRGDGYTF.

The chain has TRBV27 and TRBJ2-2, with TRBD1 identical over 7 bases. J gave up 6 bases and V 7 bases, and 11 bases lay outside the gene matches. Germline loops: CDR1 MNHEY, CDR2 SMNVEV (reference sequence). This CDR3 is built from 15 residues. The CDR3 DNA reads as TGTGCCAGCACCCGATCAGGGGGATCTCCCGGGGAGCTGTTTTTT. This codes for CASTRSGGSPGELFF.

J is TRBJ1-1 and V is TRBV7-9; D is ambiguous. The CDR3 contains 13 residues. V shed 3 bases and J shed 5 bases, with 10 bases lying between them. Germline V CDR1 and CDR2: SEHNR, FQNEAQ (reference sequence). In DNA form, the CDR3 reads TGTGCCAGCAGCTTTAGCGGGGATACTGAAGCTTTCTTT. Residues: CASSFSGDTEAFF.

Here the CDR3 reads CASNPRGDYGYTF. CDR3 sequence (DNA): TGTGCCAGCAACCCCCGGGGGGACTATGGCTACACCTTC. The gene calls are TRBV12-3 or TRBV12-4 and TRBJ1-2; tentative D call: TRBD1 (5 bases). With 7 bases removed from V and 3 bases from J, the gap between germline ends came to 12 bases. The CDR3 runs to 13 residues.

CDR3 amino acids: CASSLRPGQGNEQYF. The CDR3 DNA reads TGTGCCAGCAGCCTCCGTCCGGGACAGGGAAACGAGCAGTACTTC. The rearrangement uses TRBV9 and TRBJ2-7, with TRBD1 identical over 9 bases. The CDR3 runs to 15 residues. V lost 4 bases to trimming and J lost 5 bases; unmatched junction nucleotides: 10. The V gene's germline CDR1 is SGDLS and CDR2 YYNGEE.

This clonotype showed up just once. The gene calls are TRBV3-1 and TRBJ2-1; no clear D gene. Trimming pared 1 base from V and 2 bases from J, leaving 9 bases between. This CDR3 contains 15 residues. The germline V gene encodes CDR1 LGHDT and CDR2 YNNKEL (reference sequence). The CDR3 sequence is CASSQGAAAYNEQFF. Here the CDR3 DNA reads TGTGCCAGCAGCCAAGGCGCGGCCGCCTACAATGAGCAGTTCTTC.

V is TRBV18 and J is TRBJ2-5; D gene ambiguous. The CDR3 extends over 13 amino acids. The germline V and J ends were trimmed by 0 bases and 5 bases, with 7 bases remaining between them. CDR1 KGHSH and CDR2 LQKENI come from the germline V gene. CDR3 DNA: TGTGCCAGCTCACCACCCCTGGGGGAGACCCAGTACTTC. Its protein is CASSPPLGETQYF.

The rearrangement links TRBV20-1 to TRBJ1-2; weak D call: TRBD1 (6 bases). The germline V gene encodes CDR1 DFQATT and CDR2 SNEGSKA (reference sequence). The V gene lost 1 base and the J gene lost 6 bases, with 12 bases spanning the gap. There are 13 residues in the CDR3. CDR3 nucleotide sequence: TGCAGTGCTAGAGTGTGGGGGGGCGATGGCTACACCTTC. This translates into CSARVWGGDGYTF.

V and J are TRBV14 and TRBJ2-1; the D is unclear. The CDR3 has 14 amino acids. The V gene lost 2 bases and the J gene lost 7 bases, with 12 bases spanning the gap. Germline V gene sequence: CDR1 SGHDN, CDR2 FVKESK. The CDR3 reads CASSQFLSVNEQFF. The DNA of the CDR3 is TGTGCCAGCAGCCAATTTCTGTCGGTAAATGAGCAGTTCTTC.

CDR3 DNA sequence: TGTGCCAGCAGCCCGGGCCCTATGGGAGCTTTCTTT. Encoded protein: CASSPGPMGAFF. The gene calls are TRBV3-1 and TRBJ1-1; D is undetermined. CDR1 and CDR2 from the germline V gene are LGHDT and YNNKEL (reference sequence). V was cut by 4 bases and J by 10 bases, with 13 bases left in between. CDR3 length equals 12 residues.

This sequence joins TRBV29-1 and TRBJ1-1; 10 nucleotides match TRBD1. The germline CDR1 and CDR2 sequences are SQVTM and ANQGSEA. V was clipped by 7 bases and J by 5 bases; unmatched bases: 7. The CDR3 runs 13 residues. The CDR3 is CSARTGGVTEAFF. CDR3 DNA sequence: TGCAGCGCTCGGACAGGGGGAGTGACTGAAGCTTTCTTT.

J is TRBJ2-7 and V is TRBV24-1, with D unresolved. From germline, CDR1 is KGHDR and CDR2 SFDVKD. The CDR3 contains 11 residues. Trimming stripped 7 bases from V and 6 bases from J, with 9 bases between. CDR3 region: CATRNPLEQYF. CDR3 in DNA: TGTGCCACCAGAAATCCACTCGAGCAGTACTTC.